A single count supports the clone carrying this T cell receptor beta chain. Its cognate antigen is unknown. This CDR3 comprises 15 residues. Germline V gene sequence: CDR1 MNHEY, CDR2 SMNVEV (reference sequence). The V segment lost 1 base and the J segment 2 bases; nucleotides outside the gene matches: 2. These data are taken from a study of shared clonotypes between healthy human individuals. The method was immunoSEQ multiplex PCR; TCRdb's version includes in-frame clones alone and lacks a portion of them. The sample has 330,000 or so clones, 74% seen once. Overall study results and limits: Naive subsets, compared against memory subsets, generally had larger estimated richness values. Sampling used blood alone; tissue repertoires probably differ.

The sequence was obtained from a man aged 30 to 45 in good health. The V call is TRBV27, the J call TRBJ2-7, with TRBD1 matching over 10 bases. The sample taken for sequencing was memory CD4+ T cells sorted from blood. The sample's subset: CD45RA-negative fraction. In DNA, the CDR3 is TGTGCCAGCAGTTTATGGGACAGGGGAGCCTACGAGCAGTACTTC. This translates into CASSLWDRGAYEQYF.